The following is a TCR beta chain sequence with its context. The target of this receptor is not known. No much larger clone exists at a distance of one base, and base qualities are not known. The sample is drawn from a study of shared clonotypes between healthy human individuals (dated by TCRdb to the early 2020s). In terms of the full investigation: Three men and two women, aged 18 to 49 years, made up the cohort. Per donor, three plates each were used for CD4 naive and CD4 memory, two for CD8 naive, and one for CD8 memory. The study deeply sequenced blood TCR repertoires of five healthy adults to estimate repertoire size and the extent of clonotype sharing between individuals. To increase sequencing depth and limit assay-specific biases, different laboratories used diverse techniques to prepare libraries and sequence TCR repertoires. Between about 0.85 and 10 billion PBMCs per donor were obtained by leukapheresis.

Results the study describes overall, beyond this receptor: Rarefaction of sorted-subset datasets indicated incomplete sequencing despite the large sequencing depth. Higher generation probabilities were observed for clonotypes shared by all four sorted-subset donors than for non-shared clonotypes. Sampling was restricted to blood, and TCR repertoires in tissue are likely to differ from TCR repertoires in blood. Based on pairwise subsampling, the degree of clonotype sharing among donors was expected to be affected by sequencing depth. Naive subsets generally had larger estimated clonotype richness than memory subsets did. The genetic and exposure-history diversity represented was limited by the small number of donors. About 5% of naive CD4, around 3.6% of naive CD8, about 2.5% of memory CD4, and more than 0.35% of memory CD8 clonotypes were shared across several donors.

Using the deep immunoSEQ assay, TCR CDR3 regions were amplified from genomic DNA by multiplex PCR. For each cell subset, the extracted genomic DNA was distributed evenly across all wells of several immunoSEQ 96-well plates, and each plate served as one replicate. Each replicate PCR for sorted subsets received about 220 ng genomic DNA, equal to roughly 30,000 T cell genomes. Purified libraries were quantified with a Qubit 3.0 fluorometer, sized on a Bioanalyzer 2100, and re-quantified with the KAPA Library Quantification kit. Each immunoSEQ 96-well plate was sequenced on its own single-read 150-cycle Illumina NextSeq 550 flow cell. The study's processing was this. Because only junctional sequences without quality scores were contained in the immunoSEQ output, filtering matching that applied to full-length reads could not be performed. To assign V/J genes and CDR3, sequences were annotated against IMGT germline references using PyIR, a Python wrapper for IgBLAST v1.9. Reads were removed for weak V/J assignments (E-value above 1e-6), missing CDR3, stop codons, out-of-frame junctions, or ambiguous translated residues. V3J clonotypes were defined as sequences sharing an identical inferred V gene, J gene, and CDR3 amino acid sequence. To compute the percentage overlap between repertoires, the number of shared unique clonotypes was divided by the size of the smaller repertoire. Richness of each repertoire was evaluated using RTK rarefaction, the Chao1 estimator, and Recon v2.1 estimates of unobserved clonotypes. For all TCRbeta clonotypes obtained by the gDNA method from a few donors, generation probabilities were computed with OLGA. Drawn from immuneACCESS, this table holds only the in-frame rearrangements with V and J called that TCRdb kept. Clones are partly lost; checked studies trace under half to an unresolved V gene and leave the rest unexplained. That table gives V, J and clone size, and the DNA gave D and trimming. The sample profile shows 2 million to 2.5 million clones; 93% of them were found once. About 0.41% of the sample goes to the ten largest clones.

Donors were healthy HIV-negative adults with no recently reported acute infections or vaccinations. Every donor was a Caucasian adult living in Nashville, Tennessee, USA. CD4+ T cells were enriched by magnetic negative selection, after which naive cells were positively selected on CD45RA and the negative fraction was taken as the memory subset. After blood collection by leukapheresis, PBMCs were isolated using Ficoll-Histopaque density gradient centrifugation and then cryopreserved in the vapor phase of liquid nitrogen. Purity and quantity of every magnetically sorted T cell population were checked by analytical flow cytometry. Genomic DNA was isolated from each sorted fraction and quantified by UV absorbance on a Nanodrop 2000c. This receptor was obtained from a man in his late teens or twenties in good health. Some clones in this sample may be carry-over from other donors' samples. Sequencing was carried out using naive CD4+ T cells from PBMCs. The cell subset or site label for this specimen denotes: CD45RA+ positively selected.

The CDR3 here reads CASSPDRFGYEQYF. The DNA sequence reads TGTGCCAGCAGCCCGGACAGGTTTGGATACGAGCAGTACTTC. Recombination linked TRBV7-9 to TRBJ2-7; 7 nucleotides in the junction match TRBD1. Germline trimming amounts to 5 bases on V and 4 bases on J, with 8 as the count of junction bases outside the gene matches. Spanning cysteine to phenylalanine, the CDR3 consists of 14 amino acids. Kept here is only the CDR3 DNA, which spans 42 bases and is read in frame from base 1. Looking up the germline V gene (reference sequence) yields CDR1 SEHNR and CDR2 FQNEAQ.